The T cell receptor beta chain described here comes from a study of cytomegalovirus exposure and HLA in healthy donors. The PCR ran on 60 Vbeta and 13 Jbeta primers. The repertoire was sequenced with immunoSEQ multiplex PCR; TCRdb's copy has only in-frame clones and lacks some. The data show approximately 140,000 clones, about 80% seen once. The CDR3 consists of 16 residues. J gave up 4 bases and V 0 bases, and 6 bases lay outside the gene matches. Germline CDR1 MNHNS, CDR2 SASEGT. Whole-study results and caveats: Earlier analysis found most TCR beta V segments productive about 87% or about 30% of the time. In terms of immune exposure information, only CMV serostatus was available.

This clone was seen more than once but under ten times. Its antigen is as yet unknown. The TCR originated in a boy aged 2 to 10 in good health and CMV-seronegative. Sequencing input: PBMCs. The chain combines TRBV6-1 with TRBJ2-3; 8 bases are shared with TRBD2. DNA of the CDR3: TGTGCCAGCAGTGAAGCGCCGGGGGGGAGCGCAGATACGCAGTATTTT. Translated: CASSEAPGGSADTQYF.